Sequencing of this TCR beta chain was carried out in a study of neurological immune-mediated disorders. Synthesis of cDNA used 5'RACE (with 10-nucleotide random UMIs). The output of every sequencing run, over 170 million TCR-beta sequences, came from 15-18 subjects. TCRdb processed the 5' RACE reads anew with MiXCR; each CDR3 protein has one entry. The table shows more than 70,000 distinct CDR3 sequences, with 10% occurring only once. Germline loops: CDR1 SGHTA, CDR2 FQGTGA. The CDR3 spans 16 residues. With V trimmed by 1 base and J by 2 bases, 4 bases remained unmatched. This clonotype has at least ten counts.

V gene TRBV7-3 combines with J gene TRBJ2-3, with TRBD2 matching over 9 bases. What was sequenced was PBMCs. The source is a man aged 35 to 55 in good health. In nucleotides, the CDR3 is TGTGCCAGCAGCTTAAGAAGCGGGGGGTCCACAGATACGCAGTATTTT. Amino acids: CASSLRSGGSTDTQYF.